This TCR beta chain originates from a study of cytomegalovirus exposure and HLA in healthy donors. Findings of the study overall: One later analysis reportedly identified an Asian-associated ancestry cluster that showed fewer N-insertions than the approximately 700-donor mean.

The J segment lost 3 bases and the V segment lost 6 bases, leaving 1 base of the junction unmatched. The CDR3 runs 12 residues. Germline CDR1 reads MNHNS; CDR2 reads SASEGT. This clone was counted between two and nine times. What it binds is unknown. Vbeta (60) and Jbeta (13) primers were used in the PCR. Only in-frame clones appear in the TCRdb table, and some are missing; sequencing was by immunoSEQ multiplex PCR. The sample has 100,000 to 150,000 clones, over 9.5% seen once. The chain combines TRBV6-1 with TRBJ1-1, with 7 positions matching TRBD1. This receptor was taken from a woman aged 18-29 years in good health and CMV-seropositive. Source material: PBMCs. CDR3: CASRGTDTEAFF. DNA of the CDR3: TGTGCCAGCAGGGGGACAGACACTGAAGCTTTCTTT.